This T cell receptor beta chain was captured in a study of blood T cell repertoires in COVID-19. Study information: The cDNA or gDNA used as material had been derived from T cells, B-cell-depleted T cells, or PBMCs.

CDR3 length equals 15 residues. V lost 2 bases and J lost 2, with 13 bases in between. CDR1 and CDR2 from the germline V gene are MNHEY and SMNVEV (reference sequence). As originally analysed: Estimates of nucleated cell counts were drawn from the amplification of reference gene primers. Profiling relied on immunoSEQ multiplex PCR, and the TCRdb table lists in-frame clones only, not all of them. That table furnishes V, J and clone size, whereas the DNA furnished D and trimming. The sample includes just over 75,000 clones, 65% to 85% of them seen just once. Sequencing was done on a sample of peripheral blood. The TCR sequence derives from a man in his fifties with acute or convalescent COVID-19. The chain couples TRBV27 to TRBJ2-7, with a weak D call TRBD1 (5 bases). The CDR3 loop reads CASSLGLGRAYEQYF. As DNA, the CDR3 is TGTGCCAGCAGTTTAGGTTTGGGCAGGGCCTACGAGCAGTACTTC.